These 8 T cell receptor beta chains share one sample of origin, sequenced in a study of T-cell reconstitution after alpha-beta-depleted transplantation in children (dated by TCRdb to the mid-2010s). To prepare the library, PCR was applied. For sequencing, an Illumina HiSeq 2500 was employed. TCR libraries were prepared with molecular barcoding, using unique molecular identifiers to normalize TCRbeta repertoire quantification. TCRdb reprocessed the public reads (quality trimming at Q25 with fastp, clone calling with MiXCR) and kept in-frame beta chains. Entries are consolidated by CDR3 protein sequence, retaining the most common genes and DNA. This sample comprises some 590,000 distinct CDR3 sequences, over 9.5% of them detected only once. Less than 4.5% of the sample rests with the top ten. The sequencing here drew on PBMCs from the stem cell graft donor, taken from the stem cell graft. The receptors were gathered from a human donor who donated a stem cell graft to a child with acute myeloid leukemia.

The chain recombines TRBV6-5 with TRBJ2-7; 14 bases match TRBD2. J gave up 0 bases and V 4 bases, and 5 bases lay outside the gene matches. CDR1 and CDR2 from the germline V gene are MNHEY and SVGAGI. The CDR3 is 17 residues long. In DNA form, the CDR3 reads TGTGCCAGCAGTTTTGGACTAGCGGGAGGCCTCTCCTACGAGCAGTACTTC. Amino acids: CASSFGLAGGLSYEQYF.

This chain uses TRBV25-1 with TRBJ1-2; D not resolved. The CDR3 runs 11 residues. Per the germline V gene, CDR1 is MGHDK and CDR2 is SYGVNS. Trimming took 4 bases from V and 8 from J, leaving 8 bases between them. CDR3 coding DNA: TGTGCCAGCAGTGGCAGTCGAGGCTACACCTTC. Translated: CASSGSRGYTF.

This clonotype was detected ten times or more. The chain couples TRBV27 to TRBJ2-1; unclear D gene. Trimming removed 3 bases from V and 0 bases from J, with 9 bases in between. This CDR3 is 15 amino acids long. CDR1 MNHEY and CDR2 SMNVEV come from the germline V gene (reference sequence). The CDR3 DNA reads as TGTGCCAGCAGTTTCCCCTATAGCTCCTACAATGAGCAGTTCTTC. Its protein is CASSFPYSSYNEQFF.

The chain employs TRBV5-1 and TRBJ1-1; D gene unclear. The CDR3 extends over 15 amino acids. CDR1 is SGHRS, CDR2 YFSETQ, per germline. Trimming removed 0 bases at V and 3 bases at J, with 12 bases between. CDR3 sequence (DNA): TGCGCCAGCAGCTTGGTCGGGAGTATGGACACTGAAGCTTTCTTT. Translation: CASSLVGSMDTEAFF.

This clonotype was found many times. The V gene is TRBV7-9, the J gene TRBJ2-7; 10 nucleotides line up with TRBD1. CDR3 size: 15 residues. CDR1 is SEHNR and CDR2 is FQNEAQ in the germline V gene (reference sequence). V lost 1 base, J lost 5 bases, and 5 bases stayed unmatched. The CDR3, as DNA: TGTGCCAGCAGCTTAGTGAGGGACAGGGGCGACGAGCAGTACTTC. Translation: CASSLVRDRGDEQYF.

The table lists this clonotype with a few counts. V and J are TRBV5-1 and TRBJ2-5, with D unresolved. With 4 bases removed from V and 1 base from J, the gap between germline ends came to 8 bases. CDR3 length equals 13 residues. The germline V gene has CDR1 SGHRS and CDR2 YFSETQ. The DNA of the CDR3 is TGCGCCAGCAGCCCGGCAGCCCAAGAGACCCAGTACTTC. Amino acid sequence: CASSPAAQETQYF.

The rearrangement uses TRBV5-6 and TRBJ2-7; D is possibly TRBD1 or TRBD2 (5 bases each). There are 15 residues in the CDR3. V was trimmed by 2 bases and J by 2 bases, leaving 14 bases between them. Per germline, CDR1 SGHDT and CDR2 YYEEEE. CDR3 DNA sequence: TGTGCCAGCAGCTTAGCGCGACAGACTACCTACGAGCAGTACTTC. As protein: CASSLARQTTYEQYF.

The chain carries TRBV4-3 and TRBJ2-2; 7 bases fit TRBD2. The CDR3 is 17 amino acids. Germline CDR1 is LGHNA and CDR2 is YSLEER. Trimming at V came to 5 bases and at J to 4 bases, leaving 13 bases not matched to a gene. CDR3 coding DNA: TGCGCCAGCAGCTATGAACACCCGGGAGGCTCCACCGGGGAGCTGTTTTTT. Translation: CASSYEHPGGSTGELFF.